This T cell receptor (beta chain) was recovered during a study of T cell responses to AZD1222 COVID-19 vaccine. A word on this clone: No antigen is known for it.

V was trimmed by 2 bases and J by 7 bases, leaving 10 bases between them. Germline V gives CDR1 SGHDT, CDR2 YYEEEE. The CDR3 is 13 residues long. Clones were sequenced by immunoSEQ multiplex PCR, and TCRdb holds only the in-frame ones, with some missing. The profile covers 150,000 or so clones, with approximately 94% appearing a single time and 0.6% to 0.7% taken by the ten largest. The study's findings and limits: Regions left unmutated in variants are reportedly the target of nearly half of spike-specific TCRs.

The V and J genes are TRBV5-6 and TRBJ2-1, with D maybe TRBD2 (6 bases). The receptor's source is an adult in good health. The sample in question was peripheral blood, obtained on day 0 of AZD1222 vaccination. CDR3 protein: CASSFGAGNEQFF. CDR3 sequence (DNA): TGTGCCAGCAGCTTCGGTGCGGGGAATGAGCAGTTCTTC.